This TCR beta chain was identified in a study of sequential checkpoint blockade in melanoma. CDR1 is MNHEY and CDR2 is SMNVEV in the germline V gene (reference sequence). V shed 2 bases, J shed 2 bases, and the junction held 6 bases outside the gene matches. The CDR3 length is 16 residues. Treatment of the sample: randomized to nivolumab then ipilimumab (arm A) or the reverse (arm B). DNA-damaging chemotherapy had not been given to any patient beforehand. Live CD3+CD8+ CD19− CD56− cells were sorted from PBMCs. Sequenced by immunoSEQ multiplex PCR; TCRdb stores in-frame clones only, minus some. The sample shows about 8,400 clones, about 88% of them seen only once.

The gene calls are TRBV27 and TRBJ1-1; TRBD1 agrees at 9 bases. The source was CD8+ T cells sorted from blood (inferred from file names), collected from a patient given nivolumab and ipilimumab in sequence. This receptor was identified in a human donor with melanoma. The CDR3 DNA follows: TGTGCCAGCAGTTTAGATAGGACAGGGGCCAACACTGAAGCTTTCTTT. Amino acid sequence: CASSLDRTGANTEAFF.